The rows below give T cell receptor beta chains drawn from one sample of a study of regulatory and conventional T cells in RAG deficiency. Measured with immunoSEQ multiplex PCR; TCRdb has only the in-frame clones, and not every one. The sample includes about 29,000 clones, about 95% of them seen just once. The sample was also linked to a second study, of regulatory T cells.

Material for sequencing was CD25- CD4+ T cells sorted from blood. These receptors all stem from a human donor in good health. Each CDR3 is given with its conserved first and last residue. The D gene is left open where the match is weak. The listing skips clone size in some rows; elsewhere it reads once, few, many or a size class.

>TRBJ2-7|NA|NA|TRBV6-5
CASSYSRSGGGEQYF
TGTGCCAGCAGTTACTCGAGGTCCGGGGGTGGGGAGCAGTACTTC
>TRBJ2-6|NA|NA|TRBV5-6
CASSPIRGTGANVLTF
TGTGCCAGCAGTCCTATACGAGGAACTGGGGCCAACGTCCTGACTTTC
>TRBJ2-7|NA|NA|TRBV2
CASRGGRGAYEQYF
TGTGCCAGCAGGGGAGGCAGGGGGGCCTACGAGCAGTACTTC
>TRBJ1-6|TRBD1|NA|TRBV9
CASSVGINRGTYNSPLHF
TGTGCCAGCAGCGTAGGGATCAACAGGGGGACCTATAATTCACCCCTCCACTTT
>TRBJ2-5|NA|NA|TRBV6-5
CASSPSRPPGYF
TGTGCCAGCAGTCCCTCTCGGCCCCCGGGGTACTTC
>TRBJ2-3|TRBD2|NA|TRBV7-3
CASSLGASRGGTDTQYF
TGTGCCAGCAGCTTAGGGGCCTCGCGGGGGGGCACAGATACGCAGTATTTT
>TRBJ2-2|NA|NA|TRBV27
CASRRTFDRRTTGELFF
TGTGCCAGCAGACGGACTTTCGACAGGAGGACGACCGGGGAGCTGTTTTTT
>TRBJ2-1|TRBD1|NA|TRBV2
CASSQDRGDEQFF
TGTGCCAGCAGTCAGGACAGGGGAGACGAGCAGTTCTTC
>TRBJ1-2|NA|NA|TRBV12-5
CASVPQGRYGYTF
TGTGCTAGTGTCCCACAGGGTCGGTATGGCTACACCTTC
>TRBJ1-2|NA|NA|TRBV5-1
CASSTGDTNYGYTF
TGCGCCAGCAGTACCGGGGATACTAACTATGGCTACACCTTC
>TRBJ2-5|NA|once|TRBV29-1
CSVEGARYQETQYF
TGCAGCGTTGAAGGAGCCCGGTACCAAGAGACCCAGTACTTC
>TRBJ2-1|TRBD2|once|TRBV6-5
CASSYSASGGNEQFF
TGTGCCAGCAGTTACTCGGCTAGCGGGGGTAATGAGCAGTTCTTC
>TRBJ1-6|NA|once|TRBV27
CASLLRGYERGDNSPLHF
TGTGCCAGCTTGCTGCGGGGGTATGAACGCGGGGATAATTCACCCCTCCACTTT
>TRBJ2-3|TRBD2|NA|TRBV6-5
CASSYSTTSGGITQYF
TGTGCCAGCAGTTACTCGACAACTAGCGGGGGGATAACGCAGTATTTT
>TRBJ1-2|TRBD1|once|TRBV5-1
CASSSGTAKANYGYTF
TGCGCCAGCAGCTCCGGGACAGCGAAAGCTAACTATGGCTACACCTTC
>TRBJ1-1|NA|once|TRBV18
CASSPPLRNTEAFF
TGTGCCAGCTCACCACCCCTCCGGAACACTGAAGCTTTCTTT
>TRBJ2-1|TRBD1|NA|TRBV7-3
CASSSPGGHEQFF
TGTGCCAGCAGCTCCCCAGGGGGACATGAGCAGTTCTTC
>TRBJ2-7|NA|NA|TRBV11-2
CASSLSGRESPYEQYF
TGTGCCAGCAGCTTATCGGGTCGGGAGTCCCCCTACGAGCAGTACTTC
>TRBJ1-4|TRBD1|NA|TRBV25-1
CASSELRGLHEKLFF
TGTGCCAGCAGTGAACTCAGGGGGCTGCATGAAAAACTGTTTTTT
>TRBJ1-2|NA|few|TRBV6-5
CASSYSLRANYGYTF
TGTGCCAGCAGTTACTCGTTGAGGGCTAACTATGGCTACACCTTC
>TRBJ2-7|NA|NA|TRBV11-2
CASSLDPGVGQYF
TGTGCCAGCAGCTTAGACCCTGGAGTGGGGCAGTACTTC
>TRBJ1-6|NA|NA|TRBV6-5
CASNREGSYNSPLHF
TGTGCCAGCAATCGGGAAGGGTCCTATAATTCCCCCCTCCACTTT
>TRBJ2-2|NA|NA|TRBV5-1
CASSSDSANTGELFF
TGCGCCAGCAGCTCGGACAGCGCGAACACCGGGGAGCTGTTTTTT
>TRBJ1-1|TRBD1|NA|TRBV7-9
CASRRTGDTEAFF
TGTGCCAGCAGGCGGACAGGGGATACTGAAGCTTTCTTT
>TRBJ1-4|TRBD1|NA|TRBV30
CAWRDRGQANEKLFF
TGTGCCTGGAGGGACAGGGGGCAAGCTAATGAAAAACTGTTTTTT
>TRBJ1-2|NA|NA|TRBV7-8
CASSPQGHYGYTF
TGTGCCAGCAGCCCACAGGGCCACTATGGCTACACCTTC
>TRBJ1-2|TRBD1|NA|TRBV5-1
CASRSDREPYGYTF
TGCGCCAGCAGATCGGACAGGGAACCATATGGCTACACCTTC
>TRBJ2-2|TRBD1|NA|TRBV4-1
CASSQLTGRTGELFF
TGCGCCAGCAGCCAACTGACAGGGCGGACCGGGGAGCTGTTTTTT
>TRBJ1-2|NA|NA|TRBV27
CASSPQSNNYGYTF
TGTGCCAGCAGCCCCCAGTCGAATAACTATGGCTACACCTTC
>TRBJ1-3|NA|NA|TRBV21-1
CASSKGGLRNTIYF
TGTGCCAGCAGCAAAGGTGGCTTGCGAAACACCATATATTTT
>TRBJ1-2|NA|NA|TRBV27
CATRARGGFLYGYTF
TGTGCCACCAGGGCCCGGGGGGGATTCCTCTATGGCTACACCTTC
>TRBJ1-5|NA|NA|TRBV5-5
CASSPRAGASQPQHF
TGTGCCAGCAGCCCACGTGCGGGGGCGAGTCAGCCCCAGCATTTT
>TRBJ1-1|NA|NA|TRBV6-1
CASSEYWGWEDTEAFF
TGTGCCAGCAGTGAATATTGGGGGTGGGAGGACACTGAAGCTTTCTTT
>TRBJ1-1|NA|NA|TRBV4-2
CASSQESDTEAFF
TGTGCCAGCAGCCAAGAATCTGACACTGAAGCTTTCTTT
>TRBJ2-3|TRBD2|NA|TRBV5-1
CASSLVASGGARTDTQYF
TGCGCCAGCAGCTTGGTAGCTAGCGGGGGGGCGCGCACAGATACGCAGTATTTT
>TRBJ2-4|NA|NA|TRBV10-2
CASSDIDRLFYF
TGCGCCAGCAGTGACATCGACAGACTCTTTTACTTC
>TRBJ1-1|NA|once|TRBV9
CASSVVPQNTEAFF
TGTGCCAGCAGCGTAGTCCCCCAGAACACTGAAGCTTTCTTT
>TRBJ1-2|TRBD1|NA|TRBV7-9
CASSLSRDRGNGYTF
TGTGCCAGCAGCTTATCCCGGGACAGGGGGAATGGCTACACCTTC
>TRBJ1-2|TRBD1|NA|TRBV6-1
CASSEPPYRGDGYTF
TGTGCCAGCAGTGAACCCCCCTACAGGGGGGATGGCTACACCTTC
>TRBJ1-1|TRBD1|NA|TRBV6-1
CASGLDRGNTEAFF
TGTGCCAGCGGGCTGGACAGGGGGAACACTGAAGCTTTCTTT
>TRBJ1-1|TRBD1|NA|TRBV5-1
CASSLVAGTANTEAFF
TGCGCCAGCAGCTTGGTCGCGGGGACAGCGAACACTGAAGCTTTCTTT
>TRBJ2-2|TRBD1|NA|TRBV7-9
CASSSRTGRNTGELFF
TGTGCCAGCAGCTCCCGGACAGGGCGCAACACCGGGGAGCTGTTTTTT
>TRBJ1-2|TRBD1|NA|TRBV30
CAWSGTGDYGYTF
TGTGCCTGGAGTGGAACAGGGGACTATGGCTACACCTTC
>TRBJ2-5|TRBD2|NA|TRBV4-2
CASSQDGTRGETQYF
TGTGCCAGCAGCCAAGATGGGACTAGGGGAGAGACCCAGTACTTC
>TRBJ1-2|NA|NA|TRBV7-5
CASGTGDNYGHTF
TGTGCCAGTGGGACAGGGGATAACTATGGCCACACCTTC
>TRBJ1-4|NA|NA|TRBV5-1
CASSFITGYSEKLFF
TGCGCCAGCAGCTTCATAACAGGGTATAGTGAAAAACTGTTTTTT
>TRBJ1-1|NA|once|TRBV19
CASSKVSGAGPEAFF
TGTGCCAGTAGTAAGGTTTCGGGCGCGGGACCTGAAGCTTTCTTT
>TRBJ2-7|NA|once|TRBV5-4
CASSFSRGGKDEQYF
TGTGCCAGCAGCTTCTCCAGAGGGGGTAAGGACGAGCAGTACTTC
>TRBJ2-5|TRBD1|NA|TRBV2
CASSHRGRETQYF
TGTGCCAGCAGTCACAGGGGGCGAGAGACCCAGTACTTC